This record covers a single T cell receptor (beta chain). The source of the sample is a study of PD-1 blockade in classical Hodgkin lymphoma. The sample's time point: cycle 4 day 1 (C4D1), after more than five weeks of nivolumab. All patients experienced relapse after autologous stem cell transplantation, and brentuximab vedotin exposure was variable. Some clones are missing from TCRdb's copy, which holds only in-frame ones; the method was immunoSEQ multiplex PCR. The table has roughly 8,500 clones, roughly 89% seen once. The germline V gene has CDR1 ENHRY and CDR2 SYGVKD. This CDR3 is 16 amino acids long. Deletions cut 2 bases from V and 5 bases from J, with 18 bases between.

V usage is TRBV10-3 and J usage is TRBJ2-5, with D possibly matching TRBD2 (5 bases). This receptor was identified in a human donor with classical Hodgkin lymphoma. The specimen was peripheral blood mononuclear cells (PBMCs), collected before the fourth cycle of nivolumab. CDR3 in DNA: TGTGCCATCAGTGAGAGAATAGCGCCAGTCCTGGAGACCCAGTACTTC. Translated, it gives CAISERIAPVLETQYF.